These 23 T cell receptor beta chains originate from one sample sequenced in a study of cytomegalovirus exposure and HLA in healthy donors (dated by TCRdb to the late 2010s). The library was built by means of the immunoSEQ multiplex PCR assay. For the multiplex PCR, a mixture combining 60 forward primers for TCR Vbeta segments and 13 reverse primers for TCR Jbeta segments was used. This immuneACCESS table, as held by TCRdb, lists in-frame sequences with V and J called but not all clones. Of the missing ones, under half trace to an unresolved V gene in checked studies; the others have no known cause. This sample comprises 150,000 to 200,000 clones, 77% of them detected only once. 1.5% to 2% of the sample is held by the ten biggest clonotypes. Source material: PBMCs. The receptors derive from a woman aged 30 to 39 in good health and CMV-seronegative.

The chain recombines TRBV30 with TRBJ2-7, with 8 bases aligning to TRBD1. Per the germline V gene, CDR1 is GTSNPN and CDR2 is SVGIG (reference sequence). This CDR3 has 14 residues. With V trimmed by 1 base and J by 5 bases, 7 bases remained unmatched. This chain's CDR3 is CAWSAGQGAHEQYF. Written as DNA, the CDR3 is TGTGCCTGGAGTGCCGGACAGGGCGCCCACGAGCAGTACTTC.

CDR3 sequence (DNA): TGTGCCAGCAGTTTAAGCGCGGGCCACTTCTACGAGCAGTACTTC. This codes for CASSLSAGHFYEQYF. The chain employs TRBV27 and TRBJ2-7, with D possibly TRBD2 on 5 matching bases. CDR3 size: 15 residues. The V gene's germline CDR1 is MNHEY and CDR2 SMNVEV (reference sequence). Trimming removed 2 bases from V and 3 bases from J, with 14 bases in between.

This clone was picked up a small number of times. The gene calls are TRBV11-3 and TRBJ1-2, with 8 bases that match TRBD1. This CDR3 region has 14 residues. V shed 1 base, J shed 4 bases, and the junction held 2 bases outside the gene matches. The V gene's germline CDR1 is SGHNT and CDR2 YENEEA. This CDR3 is CASSLGDRFYGYTF. The CDR3 DNA follows: TGTGCCAGCAGCTTAGGGGACAGGTTCTATGGCTACACCTTC.

This clone appeared a few times. The chain is built from TRBV29-1 and TRBJ1-2; maybe TRBD1 (5 bases). Trimming removed 7 bases at V and 3 bases at J, with 15 bases between. Germline CDR1 SQVTM, CDR2 ANQGSEA. The CDR3 is 13 amino acids. CDR3 loop: CSATGGDDYGYTF. Here the CDR3 DNA reads TGCAGCGCCACCGGAGGGGATGACTATGGCTACACCTTC.

The CDR3 sequence: CASKPGQGNDYGYTF. The DNA for the CDR3 is TGTGCCAGTAAGCCGGGACAGGGGAACGACTATGGCTACACCTTC. The chain has TRBV19 and TRBJ1-2; 10 bases align to TRBD1. Germline CDR1 and CDR2: LNHDA and SQIVND (reference sequence). V lost 7 bases to trimming and J lost 3 bases; unmatched junction nucleotides: 8. The CDR3 covers 15 residues.

The V call is TRBV7-6, the J call TRBJ2-6; TRBD2 agrees at 8 bases. The CDR3 totals 17 residues. Germline V CDR1 and CDR2: SGHVS, FNYEAQ. V lost 5 bases to trimming and J lost 2 bases; unmatched junction nucleotides: 8. The CDR3 loop reads CASSPLKRGPGANVLTF. Here the CDR3 DNA reads TGTGCCAGCAGCCCTCTTAAGCGGGGGCCTGGGGCCAACGTCCTGACTTTC.

V and J are TRBV4-1 and TRBJ2-3, with a tentative D call TRBD1 (6 bases). The ends were cut back, 4 bases at V and 6 bases at J, with 20 bases in the middle. CDR1 and CDR2 from the germline V gene are MGHRA and YSYEKL. The CDR3 covers 16 residues. This CDR3 is CASSRGHTSGGDTQYF. The CDR3 DNA reads as TGCGCCAGCAGCCGGGGACACACTTCGGGCGGGGATACGCAGTATTTT.

The chain links TRBV7-6 to TRBJ2-5; unclear D gene. The germline V and J ends were trimmed by 1 base and 3 bases, with 6 bases remaining between them. This CDR3 has 13 residues. Germline V gene data show CDR1 as SGHVS and CDR2 as FNYEAQ. Written as DNA, the CDR3 is TGTGCCAGCAGCTTAGGTGTCGAAGAGACCCAGTACTTC. Translated, it gives CASSLGVEETQYF. The complete variable domain, with remaining parts taken from reference TRBV7-6 and TRBJ2-5, reads GAGVSQSPRYKVTKRGQDVALRCDPISGHVSLYWYRQALGQGPEFLTYFNYEAQQDKSGLPNDRFSAERPEGSISTLTIQRTEQRDSAMYRCASSLGVEETQYFGPGTRLLVL.

The CDR3 loop is CASSYANRGREYGYTF. The CDR3 bases are TGTGCCAGCAGTTACGCGAACAGGGGGCGCGAGTATGGCTACACCTTC. The V and J genes are TRBV6-6 and TRBJ1-2, with 9 bases lining up with TRBD1. The CDR3 is made up of 16 amino acids. Germline CDR1 reads MNHNY; CDR2 reads SVGAGI (reference sequence). The V and J ends lost 2 bases and 5 bases, in that order; junction bases with no gene match: 9.

This chain links TRBV27 with TRBJ2-1, with 7 bases identical to TRBD1. J lost 2 bases, V lost 7 bases, and 5 bases had no gene match. The CDR3 spans 14 residues. Germline lookup yields CDR1 MNHEY and CDR2 SMNVEV (reference sequence). The CDR3: CASTRTGAYNEQFF. CDR3 nucleotide sequence: TGTGCCAGCACCCGGACAGGAGCCTACAATGAGCAGTTCTTC.

The CDR3, as DNA: TGTCCAGGAGGGGGGACAGGGCACTACGAGCAGTACTTC. This gives the protein CPGGGTGHYEQYF. The V call is TRBV19, the J call TRBJ2-7, with 9 positions matching TRBD1. CDR1 and CDR2 (germline): LNHDA, SQIVND (reference sequence). The CDR3 spans 13 residues. The variable domain in full, with the rest retrieved from reference TRBV19 and TRBJ2-7, is DGGITQSPKYLFRKEGQNVTLSCEQNLNHDAMYWYRQDPGQGLRLIYYSQIVNDFQKGDIAEGYSVSREKKESFPLTVTSAQKNPTAFYLCPGGGTGHYEQYFGPGTRLTVT.

This chain connects TRBV21-1 to TRBJ2-5; the table's D call, TRBD2, has no DNA check behind it. TRBV21-1 is assigned pseudogene status. The CDR3 is made up of 15 amino acids. Here the CDR3 reads CASTSKRGVAGALDF. CDR3 nucleotides: TGTGCCAGCACCTCAAAAAGAGGGGTCGCGGGGGCCCTCGACTTC.

The chain recombines TRBV7-9 with TRBJ1-1, with D perhaps matching TRBD1 (6 bases). V lost 5 bases to trimming and J lost 4 bases, with 8 bases between them. Per the germline V gene, CDR1 is SEHNR and CDR2 is FQNEAQ (reference sequence). CDR3 size: 12 residues. The CDR3 DNA reads as TGTGCCAGCAGCATCAGGGGCACTGAAGCTTTCTTT. This translates into CASSIRGTEAFF.

This chain joins TRBV19 and TRBJ1-1, with 9 bases lining up with TRBD1. CDR1 is LNHDA, CDR2 SQIVND, per germline (reference sequence). V was pared by 6 bases and J by 7 bases, with 12 bases of the junction left unmatched. This CDR3 is built from 15 residues. The CDR3 here is CASRPTGGDFGEAFF. CDR3 DNA sequence: TGTGCCAGTAGGCCAACAGGGGGCGATTTTGGTGAAGCTTTCTTT. Combining the CDR3 with reference TRBV19 and TRBJ1-1 gives the whole variable domain DGGITQSPKYLFRKEGQNVTLSCEQNLNHDAMYWYRQDPGQGLRLIYYSQIVNDFQKGDIAEGYSVSREKKESFPLTVTSAQKNPTAFYLCASRPTGGDFGEAFFGQGTRLTVV.

This clone was found once. The chain couples TRBV5-4 to TRBJ2-5; TRBD2 might be the D (7 bases). The V and J ends lost 4 bases and 5 bases respectively, with 18 bases between them. Per the germline V gene, CDR1 is SGHNT and CDR2 is YYREEE (reference sequence). The length of the CDR3 is 15 residues. The CDR3, as DNA: TGTGCCAGCAGCGCAACCCGGGGGGCCTGGGAGACCCAGTACTTC. Its protein product is CASSATRGAWETQYF.

The rearrangement uses TRBV25-1 and TRBJ2-4; D is undetermined. V was shortened by 3 bases and J by 6 bases, with 9 bases between the two germline ends. CDR1 and CDR2 from the germline V gene are MGHDK and SYGVNS. The CDR3 covers 13 residues. CDR3 sequence (DNA): TGTGCCAGCAGTGACGTGGCAAGAAACATTCAGTACTTC. Protein: CASSDVARNIQYF. Complete variable domain (other parts from reference TRBV25-1 and TRBJ2-4): EADIYQTPRYLVIGTGKKITLECSQTMGHDKMYWYQQDPGMELHLIHYSYGVNSTEKGDLSSESTVSRIRTEHFPLTLESARPSHTSQYLCASSDVARNIQYFGAGTRLSVL.

V usage is TRBV7-8 and J usage is TRBJ2-3; TRBD2 matches 12 bases. CDR1 and CDR2 (germline): SGHVS, FQNEAQ. V shed 5 bases, J shed 8 bases, and the junction held 14 bases outside the gene matches. The CDR3 totals 17 residues. CDR3 coding DNA: TGTGCCAGCAGCGCCGTGAACCTAGCGGGAGGGGTGGGTACGCAGTATTTT. Residues: CASSAVNLAGGVGTQYF.

The J gene is TRBJ1-1, the V gene TRBV4-1; 8 nucleotides align to TRBD1. This CDR3 comprises 15 residues. Trimming at V came to 2 bases and at J to 5 bases, leaving 7 bases not matched to a gene. The V gene's germline CDR1 is MGHRA and CDR2 YSYEKL. DNA of the CDR3: TGCGCCAGCAGCCAAAACAGGGGGGTCGGGACTGAAGCTTTCTTT. This codes for CASSQNRGVGTEAFF.

This chain links TRBV5-1 with TRBJ1-4; D gene ambiguous. This CDR3 contains 15 residues. The V gene lost 4 bases and the J gene lost 0 bases, with 10 bases spanning the gap. Germline V lookup: CDR1 SGHRS, CDR2 YFSETQ. This CDR3 is CASSVSSATNEKLFF. The CDR3 DNA is TGCGCCAGCAGCGTTTCGTCTGCAACTAATGAAAAACTGTTTTTT.

This clone was counted a few times. This chain joins TRBV27 and TRBJ1-2; 10 nucleotides align to TRBD1. Unmatched junction bases numbered 7, after V lost 5 bases and J lost 7 bases. The CDR3 is made up of 14 amino acids. CDR1 is MNHEY, CDR2 SMNVEV, per germline (reference sequence). DNA for the CDR3: TGTGCCAGCAGTCCCGGACAGGGGGTGTTTGGCTACACCTTC. As protein: CASSPGQGVFGYTF.

This clone was detected only once. The V gene is TRBV2, the J gene TRBJ2-7; TRBD2 is a possible D gene (7 bases). The J call may be mistaken, given a closer DNA end match to TRBJ2-5. The CDR3 loop spans 14 amino acids. Germline CDR1 is SNHLY and CDR2 is FYNNEI. The CDR3 DNA follows: TGTGCCAGCAGTGAAGAGGGGGGGGGCGAGACCCAGTACTTC. It translates to CASSEEGGGETQYF.

In nucleotides, the CDR3 is TGTGCCAGCGCGACTCAGGGGAACACTGAAGCTTTCTTT. It translates to CASATQGNTEAFF. V is TRBV7-3 and J is TRBJ1-1, with D maybe TRBD1 (5 bases). With 8 bases removed from V and 1 base from J, the gap between germline ends came to 11 bases. CDR3 size: 13 residues. Germline CDR1 reads SGHTA; CDR2 reads FQGTGA.

In regard to this clone: An end of the junction does not agree with germline; a read error may underlie this. J is TRBJ1-2 and V is TRBV5-8, with D possibly being TRBD1 (5 bases). Germline-derived CDR1 and CDR2 are SGHTS and YDEGEE. This CDR3 is 13 amino acids long. The CDR3: CASSLVGDYGYPF. As DNA, the CDR3 is TGTGCCAGCAGCTTGGTTGGGGACTATGGCTACCCCTTC.